This T cell receptor (beta chain) was documented in a study of T cells after yellow fever vaccination. Study-wide results and limits: Some clonotypes, a small share, were shared between CD4 and CD8 compartments. Most primary-vaccination clones recurred post-booster (around 95% CD4, around 86% CD8).

This clonotype was found a few times. Its target is unknown. Germline CDR1 KGHSH, CDR2 LQKENI. The CDR3 runs to 15 residues. The V segment lost 0 bases and the J segment 6 bases; nucleotides outside the gene matches: 7. TCRdb passed the 5' RACE reads through MiXCR, listing each CDR3 protein once. The profile shows some 500,000 distinct CDR3 sequences, approximately 13% of them singletons. V usage is TRBV18 and J usage is TRBJ2-7; 8 nucleotides match TRBD1. The source of this sequence is a man aged 30 to 39 who received the YFV17D yellow fever vaccine. This sample comprised PBMCs, obtained on the day of the yellow fever booster vaccination. The CDR3 here is CASSPPGRTGPEQYF. CDR3 nucleotide sequence: TGTGCCAGCTCACCACCGGGGCGGACAGGGCCCGAGCAGTACTTC.